A single T cell receptor (beta chain) is shown here with its context. The data are from a study of shared clonotypes between healthy human individuals. As for the study in general: A couple of women and a few men aged 18 to 49 made up the donors.

Germline lookup yields CDR1 GTSNPN and CDR2 SVGIG (reference sequence). CDR3 length equals 14 residues. V dropped 3 bases and J dropped 6 bases, with 12 bases sitting between them. Across several immunoSEQ plates, the genomic DNA of each subset was split evenly. Here immunoSEQ multiplex PCR was the method, and the copy in TCRdb shows in-frame clones only, minus some. The sample consists of approximately 470,000 clones, about 85% of them appearing once. The sequencing sample was made of PBMCs. The receptor was derived from a woman aged 40 to 50 in good health. Some clones in this sample may be carry-over from other donors' samples. This sequence joins TRBV30 and TRBJ1-6; unclear D gene. CDR3 coding DNA: TGTGCCTGGAGCGCGGGGAGGACTAATTCACCCCTCCACTTT. Protein sequence: CAWSAGRTNSPLHF.